This T cell receptor (beta chain) was sequenced for a study of PD-L1 blockade in urothelial cancer. In the study overall: In the patient group, about 85% of the roughly 30 were males with bladder-origin urothelial cancer. Blood gave a median about 150,000 T cells. Overall study findings and caveats: Blood clones associated with the tumor expanded more at 3 weeks in durable-benefit patients.

V lost 0 bases and J lost 9, with 7 bases in between. Looked up from germline, CDR1 is SGHKS and CDR2 is YYEKEE (reference sequence). The CDR3 extends over 12 amino acids. Documented time point: pretreatment peripheral blood. To note about this clone: As yet, its antigen is unknown.

TCRdb's copy holds only in-frame clones and misses some; the assay was immunoSEQ multiplex PCR. The data hold about 93,000 clones, with nearly 90% observed a single time. The source was PBMCs, collected around atezolizumab (anti-PD-L1) treatment. The source is a man aged 55-75 years with urothelial cancer. The J gene is TRBJ2-1, the V gene TRBV5-5, with a tentative D call TRBD1 (6 bases). The CDR3 loop reads CASSLARGEQFF. CDR3 coding DNA: TGTGCCAGCAGCTTGGCCAGGGGTGAGCAGTTCTTC.